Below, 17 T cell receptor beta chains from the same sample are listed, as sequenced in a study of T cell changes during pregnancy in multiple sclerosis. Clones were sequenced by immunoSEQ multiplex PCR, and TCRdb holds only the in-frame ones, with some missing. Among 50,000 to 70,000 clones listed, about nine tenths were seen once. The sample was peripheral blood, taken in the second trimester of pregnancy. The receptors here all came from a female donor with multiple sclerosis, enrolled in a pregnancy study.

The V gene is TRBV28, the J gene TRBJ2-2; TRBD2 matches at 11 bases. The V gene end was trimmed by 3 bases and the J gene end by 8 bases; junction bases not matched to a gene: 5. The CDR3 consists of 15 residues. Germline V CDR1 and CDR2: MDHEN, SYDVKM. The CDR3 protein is CASSLGTSGSGELFF. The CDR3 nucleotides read TGTGCCAGCAGTTTGGGTACTAGCGGGAGTGGGGAGCTGTTTTTT.

CDR3 in DNA: TGTGCCAGCTCACCCGGGACAGCCCCTGAAGAGACCCAGTACTTC. The encoded protein is CASSPGTAPEETQYF. J is TRBJ2-5 and V is TRBV18, with TRBD1 matching 7 bases. The germline V gene has CDR1 KGHSH and CDR2 LQKENI. The CDR3 spans 15 residues. V lost 3 bases, J lost 3 bases, and 7 bases stayed unmatched. Using reference TRBV18 and TRBJ2-5 for the parts outside the CDR3, the full variable domain is NAGVMQNPRHLVRRRGQEARLRCSPMKGHSHVYWYRQLPEEGLKFMVYLQKENIIDESGMPKERFSAEFPKEGPSILRIQQVVRGDSAAYFCASSPGTAPEETQYFGPGTRLLVL.

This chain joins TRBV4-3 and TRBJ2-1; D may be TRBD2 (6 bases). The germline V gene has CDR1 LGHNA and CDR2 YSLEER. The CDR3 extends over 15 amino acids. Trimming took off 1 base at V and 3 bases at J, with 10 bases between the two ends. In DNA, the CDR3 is TGCGCCAGCAGCCAAGCGGGAGTAAGCTACAATGAGCAGTTCTTC. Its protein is CASSQAGVSYNEQFF.

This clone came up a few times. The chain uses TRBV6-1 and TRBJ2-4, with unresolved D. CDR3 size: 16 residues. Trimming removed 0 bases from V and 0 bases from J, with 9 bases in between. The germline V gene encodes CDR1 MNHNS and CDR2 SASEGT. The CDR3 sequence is CASSEARSLAKNIQYF. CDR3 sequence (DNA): TGTGCCAGCAGTGAAGCGAGGTCATTAGCCAAAAACATTCAGTACTTC.

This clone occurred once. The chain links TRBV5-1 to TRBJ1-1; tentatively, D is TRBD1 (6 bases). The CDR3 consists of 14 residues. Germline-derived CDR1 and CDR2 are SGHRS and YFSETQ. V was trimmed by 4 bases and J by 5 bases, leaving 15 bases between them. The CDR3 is CASSPGAGGTEAFF. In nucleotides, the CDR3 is TGCGCCAGCAGCCCGGGGGCGGGGGGAACTGAAGCTTTCTTT.

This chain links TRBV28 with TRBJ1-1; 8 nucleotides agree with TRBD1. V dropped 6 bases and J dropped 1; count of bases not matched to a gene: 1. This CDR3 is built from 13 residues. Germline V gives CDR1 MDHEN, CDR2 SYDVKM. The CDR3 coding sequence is TGTGCCAGCAGGGGGACAGGGAACACTGAAGCTTTCTTT. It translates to CASRGTGNTEAFF.

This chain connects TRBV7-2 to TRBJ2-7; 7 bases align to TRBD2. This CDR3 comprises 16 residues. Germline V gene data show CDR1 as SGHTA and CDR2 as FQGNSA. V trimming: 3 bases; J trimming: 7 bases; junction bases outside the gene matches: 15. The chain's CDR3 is CASSFTPPGGAGEQYF. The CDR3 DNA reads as TGTGCCAGCAGCTTCACTCCGCCTGGGGGAGCGGGAGAGCAGTACTTC. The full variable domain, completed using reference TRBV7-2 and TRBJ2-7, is GAGVSQSPSNKVTEKGKDVELRCDPISGHTALYWYRQSLGQGLEFLIYFQGNSAPDKSGLPSDRFSAERTGGSVSTLTIQRTQQEDSAVYLCASSFTPPGGAGEQYFGPGTRLTVT.

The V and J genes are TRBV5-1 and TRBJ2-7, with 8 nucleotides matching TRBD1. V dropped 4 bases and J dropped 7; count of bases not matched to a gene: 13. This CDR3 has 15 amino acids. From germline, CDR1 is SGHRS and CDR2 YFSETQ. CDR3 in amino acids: CASSLYPGQALEQYF. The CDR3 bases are TGCGCCAGCAGCCTATACCCGGGACAGGCCCTAGAGCAGTACTTC.

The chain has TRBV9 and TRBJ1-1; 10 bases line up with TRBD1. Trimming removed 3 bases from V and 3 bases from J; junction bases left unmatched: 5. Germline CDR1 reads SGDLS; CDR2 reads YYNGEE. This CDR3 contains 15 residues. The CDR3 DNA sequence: TGTGCCAGCAGCGCGACAGGGGGCCCGTACACTGAAGCTTTCTTT. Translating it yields CASSATGGPYTEAFF.

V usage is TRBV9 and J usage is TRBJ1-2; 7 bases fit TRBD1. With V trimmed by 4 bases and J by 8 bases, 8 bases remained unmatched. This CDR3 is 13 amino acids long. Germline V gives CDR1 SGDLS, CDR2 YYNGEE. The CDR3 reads CASSSWTGKGYTF. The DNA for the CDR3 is TGTGCCAGCAGCTCCTGGACAGGAAAAGGCTACACCTTC.

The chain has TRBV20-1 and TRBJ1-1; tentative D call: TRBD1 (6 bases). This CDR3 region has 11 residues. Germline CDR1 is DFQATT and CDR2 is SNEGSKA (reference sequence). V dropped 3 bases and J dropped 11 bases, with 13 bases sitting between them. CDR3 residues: CSARDSFRAFF. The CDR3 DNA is TGCAGTGCTAGGGACAGTTTTCGGGCTTTCTTT.

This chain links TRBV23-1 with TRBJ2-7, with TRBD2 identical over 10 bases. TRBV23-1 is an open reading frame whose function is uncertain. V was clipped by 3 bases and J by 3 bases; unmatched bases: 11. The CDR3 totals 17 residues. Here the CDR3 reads CASSHSARAGGVYEQYF. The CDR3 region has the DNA TGCGCCAGCAGTCACAGCGCCAGAGCGGGAGGGGTCTACGAGCAGTACTTC.

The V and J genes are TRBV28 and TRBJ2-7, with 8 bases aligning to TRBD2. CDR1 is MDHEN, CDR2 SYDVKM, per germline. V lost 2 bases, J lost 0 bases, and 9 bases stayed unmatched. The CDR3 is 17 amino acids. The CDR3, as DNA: TGTGCCAGCAGTTTAACGGGGGGGACTCTTAGCTCCTACGAGCAGTACTTC. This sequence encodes CASSLTGGTLSSYEQYF.

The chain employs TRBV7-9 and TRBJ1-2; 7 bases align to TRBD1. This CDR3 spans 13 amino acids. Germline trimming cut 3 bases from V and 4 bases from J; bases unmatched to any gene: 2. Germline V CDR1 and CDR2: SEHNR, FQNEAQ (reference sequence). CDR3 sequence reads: CASSFQGVYGYTF. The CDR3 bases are TGTGCCAGCAGCTTCCAGGGGGTCTATGGCTACACCTTC.

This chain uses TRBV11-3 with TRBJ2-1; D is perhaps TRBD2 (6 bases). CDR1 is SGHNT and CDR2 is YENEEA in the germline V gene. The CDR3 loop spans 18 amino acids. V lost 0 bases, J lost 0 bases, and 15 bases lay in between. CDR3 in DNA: TGTGCCAGCAGCTTAGACTACGGCGGGACGAGCTCCTACAATGAGCAGTTCTTC. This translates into CASSLDYGGTSSYNEQFF.

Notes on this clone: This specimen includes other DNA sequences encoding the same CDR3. In DNA, the CDR3 is TGCGCCAGCAGCTCACAAGAGACCCAGTACTTC. This codes for CASSSQETQYF. This chain links TRBV5-1 with TRBJ2-5; D is unresolved. This CDR3 is 11 amino acids long. V was cut by 3 bases and J by 2 bases, with 2 bases left in between. Germline V CDR1 and CDR2: SGHRS, YFSETQ.

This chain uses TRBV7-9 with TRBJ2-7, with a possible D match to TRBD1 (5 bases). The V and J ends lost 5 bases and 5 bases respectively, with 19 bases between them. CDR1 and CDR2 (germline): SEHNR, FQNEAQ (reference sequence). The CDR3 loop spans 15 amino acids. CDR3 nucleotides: TGTGCCAGCAGCCCGCGCAGGGATAATCCCAACGAGCAGTACTTC. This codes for CASSPRRDNPNEQYF.